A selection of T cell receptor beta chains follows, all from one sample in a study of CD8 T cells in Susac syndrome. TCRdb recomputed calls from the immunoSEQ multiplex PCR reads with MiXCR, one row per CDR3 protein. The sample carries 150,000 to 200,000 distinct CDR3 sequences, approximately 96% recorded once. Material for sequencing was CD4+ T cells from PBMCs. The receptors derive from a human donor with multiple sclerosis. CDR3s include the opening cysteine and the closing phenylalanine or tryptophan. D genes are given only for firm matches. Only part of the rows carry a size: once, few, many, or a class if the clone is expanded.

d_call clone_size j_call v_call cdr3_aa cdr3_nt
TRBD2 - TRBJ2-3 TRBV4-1 CASSQDGGGTDTQYF TGCGCCAGCAGCCAAGATGGGGGGGGCACAGATACGCAGTATTTT
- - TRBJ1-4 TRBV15 CATSKTGTGEKLFF TGTGCCACCAGCAAAACCGGTACGGGAGAAAAACTGTTTTTT
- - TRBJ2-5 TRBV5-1 CASTLRSGGRETQYF TGCGCCAGCACCCTCCGATCGGGCGGGCGAGAGACCCAGTACTTC
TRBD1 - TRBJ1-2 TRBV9 CASSVELLRFGDREDGYTF TGTGCCAGCAGCGTAGAACTTTTGAGGTTCGGGGACAGGGAGGATGGCTACACCTTC
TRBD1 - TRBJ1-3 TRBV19 CATDRGQGNTIYF TGTGCCACCGACAGGGGGCAAGGAAACACCATATATTTT
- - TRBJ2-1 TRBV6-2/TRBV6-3 CASFTGISYNEQFF TGTGCCAGCTTTACAGGGATCTCCTACAATGAGCAGTTCTTC
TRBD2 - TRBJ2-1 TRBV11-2 CASSFGTSYNEQFF TGTGCCAGCAGCTTCGGGACTAGTTACAATGAGCAGTTCTTC
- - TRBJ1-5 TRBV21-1 CASRGGQILGAQHF TGTGCCAGCCGGGGGGGGCAGATCCTGGGAGCCCAGCATTTT
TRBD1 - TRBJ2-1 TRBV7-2 CASSFPPGQAFTEQFF TGTGCCAGCAGCTTCCCCCCGGGACAGGCTTTCACTGAGCAGTTCTTC
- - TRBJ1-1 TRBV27 CASSLRDNTEAFF TGTGCCAGCAGTTTACGGGATAACACTGAAGCTTTCTTT
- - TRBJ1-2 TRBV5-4 CASSFPREGNYGYTF TGTGCCAGCAGCTTCCCCAGGGAGGGAAACTATGGCTACACCTTC
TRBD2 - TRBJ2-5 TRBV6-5 CASSSRAGGSQSETQYF TGTGCCAGCAGTTCTCGGGCGGGGGGGTCTCAATCGGAGACCCAGTACTTC
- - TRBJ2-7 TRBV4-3 CASSRDSYGAYEQYF TGCGCCAGCAGCCGAGACTCGTACGGAGCCTACGAGCAGTACTTC
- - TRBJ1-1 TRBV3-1 CASSQDWGGGTEAFF TGTGCCAGCAGCCAAGATTGGGGGGGCGGGACTGAAGCTTTCTTT
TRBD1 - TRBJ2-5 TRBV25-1 CASRSTGGETQYF TGTGCCAGCAGATCAACAGGGGGAGAGACCCAGTACTTC
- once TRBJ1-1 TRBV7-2 CASSPDPSRAEAFF TGTGCCAGCAGTCCGGACCCCTCGCGGGCTGAAGCTTTCTTT
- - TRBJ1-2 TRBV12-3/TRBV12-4 CASRKDVDGYTF TGTGCCAGCCGAAAGGACGTTGATGGCTACACCTTC
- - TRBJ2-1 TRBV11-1 CASSLGLSIGEQFF TGTGCCAGCAGCTTAGGACTGAGCATAGGTGAGCAGTTCTTC
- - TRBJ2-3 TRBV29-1 CSVDRGVTDTQYF TGCAGCGTTGATAGGGGGGTCACAGATACGCAGTATTTT
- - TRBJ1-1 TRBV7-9 CASADSVLNTEAFF TGTGCCAGCGCGGACTCGGTTCTGAACACTGAAGCTTTCTTT
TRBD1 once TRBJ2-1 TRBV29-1 CSVGQGSDEQFF TGCAGCGTGGGACAGGGATCGGATGAGCAGTTCTTC
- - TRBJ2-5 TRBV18 CASSPGRAETQYF TGTGCCAGCTCACCAGGGCGGGCAGAGACCCAGTACTTC
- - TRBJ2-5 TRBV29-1 CSVDRGGQETQYF TGCAGCGTTGATCGGGGTGGCCAAGAGACCCAGTACTTC
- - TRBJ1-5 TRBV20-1 CSATPGYQPQHF TGCAGTGCTACCCCGGGCTATCAGCCCCAGCATTTT
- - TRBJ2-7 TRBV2 CASKWAAHVFEQYF TGTGCCAGCAAGTGGGCCGCACATGTTTTCGAGCAGTACTTC
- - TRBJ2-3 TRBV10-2 CASLLADTQYF TGCGCCAGTCTTCTAGCAGATACGCAGTATTTT
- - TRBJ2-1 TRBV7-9 CASILLGNEQFF TGTGCCAGCATCTTATTGGGGAATGAGCAGTTCTTC
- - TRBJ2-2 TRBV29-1 CSVSEGNTGELFF TGCAGCGTTAGCGAGGGGAACACCGGGGAGCTGTTTTTT
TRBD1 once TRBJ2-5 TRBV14 CASSSDRRYQETQYF TGTGCCAGCAGTTCGGACAGGAGGTACCAAGAGACCCAGTACTTC